Given below is one TCR beta chain in context. The sample comes from a study of blood T cell repertoires in COVID-19. The overall study: COVID-19 samples, acute and convalescent, were from the United States, Italy and Spain. T cells, B-cell-depleted T cells, or PBMCs provided the cDNA or gDNA that served as material.

In the original analysis: Counts of nucleated cells, estimated from reference gene primer amplification, were obtained. Here immunoSEQ multiplex PCR was the method, and the copy in TCRdb shows in-frame clones only, minus some. That table supplies the V and J calls and clone size; D and trimming were determined from the DNA. The profile shows about 160,000 clones, roughly 87% of them singletons. The sequenced sample consisted of peripheral blood. The receptor was derived from a woman in her sixties or seventies who had recovered from COVID-19.

CDR3 protein: CASGLGQTSGGEETQYF. CDR3 nucleotides: TGTGCTAGTGGTTTGGGGCAAACTAGCGGGGGAGAAGAGACCCAGTACTTC. V gene TRBV12-5 combines with J gene TRBJ2-5; TRBD2 aligns across 11 bases. With V trimmed by 1 base and J by 3 bases, 7 bases remained unmatched. The CDR3 has 17 amino acids. Germline V lookup: CDR1 LGHNT, CDR2 FRNRAP.